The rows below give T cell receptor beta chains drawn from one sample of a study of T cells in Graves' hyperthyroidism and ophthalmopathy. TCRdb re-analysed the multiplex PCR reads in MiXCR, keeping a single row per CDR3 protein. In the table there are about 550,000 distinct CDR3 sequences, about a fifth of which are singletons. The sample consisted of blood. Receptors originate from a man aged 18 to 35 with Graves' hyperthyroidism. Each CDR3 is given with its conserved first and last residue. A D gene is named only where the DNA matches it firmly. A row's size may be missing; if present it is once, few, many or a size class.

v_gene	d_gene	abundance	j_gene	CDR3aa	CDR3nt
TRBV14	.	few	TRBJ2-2	CASSQYTGSTGELFF	TGTGCCAGCAGCCAATATACAGGGAGCACCGGGGAGCTGTTTTTT
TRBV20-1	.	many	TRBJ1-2	CSAEAEWEGGGYTF	TGCAGTGCTGAAGCGGAGTGGGAAGGCGGGGGCTACACCTTC
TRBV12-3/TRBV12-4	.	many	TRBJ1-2	CASSLEIAYGYTF	TGTGCCAGCAGTTTAGAGATCGCCTATGGCTACACCTTC
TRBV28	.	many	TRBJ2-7	CASSPSFRYEQYF	TGTGCCAGCAGCCCTAGCTTTAGGTACGAGCAGTACTTC
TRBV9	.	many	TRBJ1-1	CASSVEVGENTEAFF	TGTGCCAGCAGCGTAGAGGTAGGGGAAAACACTGAAGCTTTCTTT
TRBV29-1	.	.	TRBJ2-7	CSVESRSYEQYF	TGCAGCGTTGAGAGTAGGTCCTACGAGCAGTACTTC
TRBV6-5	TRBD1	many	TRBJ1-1	CASTQGWGTEAFF	TGTGCCAGCACACAGGGGTGGGGCACTGAAGCTTTCTTT
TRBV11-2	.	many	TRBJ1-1	CASSLDRVAEAFF	TGTGCCAGCAGCTTAGACAGGGTCGCTGAAGCTTTCTTT
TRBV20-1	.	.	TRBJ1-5	CSARDPGQPQHF	TGCAGTGCTAGAGATCCAGGACAGCCCCAGCATTTT
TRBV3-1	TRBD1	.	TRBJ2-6	CASSPPGTGPSGANVLTF	TGTGCCAGCAGCCCTCCGGGGACAGGTCCCTCTGGGGCCAACGTCCTGACTTTC
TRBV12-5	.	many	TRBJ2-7	CASGLAVGGVRVEQYF	TGTGCTAGTGGTTTGGCAGTCGGAGGGGTACGAGTCGAGCAGTACTTC
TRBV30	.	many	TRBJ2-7	CAWSAVRRSYEQYF	TGTGCCTGGAGTGCTGTAAGGAGGTCCTACGAGCAGTACTTC
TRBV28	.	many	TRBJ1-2	CASSLSTHYGYTF	TGTGCCAGCAGTTTAAGTACACACTATGGCTACACCTTC
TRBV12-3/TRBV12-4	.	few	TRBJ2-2	CASSIPTRVNTGELFF	TGTGCCAGCAGCATCCCTACAAGGGTGAACACCGGGGAGCTGTTTTTT
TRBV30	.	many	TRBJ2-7	CAFGPWREQYF	TGTGCCTTCGGACCGTGGCGCGAGCAGTACTTC
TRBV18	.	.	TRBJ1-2	CASSPANVNQDNGYTF	TGTGCCAGCTCCCCGGCGAACGTAAACCAGGACAATGGCTACACCTTC
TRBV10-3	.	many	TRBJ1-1	CAISESWGGPTEAFF	TGTGCCATCAGTGAGTCATGGGGGGGACCCACTGAAGCTTTCTTT
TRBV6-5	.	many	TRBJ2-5	CASSYSGSRETQYF	TGTGCCAGCAGTTACTCCGGCAGTAGAGAGACCCAGTACTTC
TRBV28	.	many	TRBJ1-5	CASSLRTVSNQPQHF	TGTGCCAGCAGTCTCCGGACAGTTAGCAATCAGCCCCAGCATTTT